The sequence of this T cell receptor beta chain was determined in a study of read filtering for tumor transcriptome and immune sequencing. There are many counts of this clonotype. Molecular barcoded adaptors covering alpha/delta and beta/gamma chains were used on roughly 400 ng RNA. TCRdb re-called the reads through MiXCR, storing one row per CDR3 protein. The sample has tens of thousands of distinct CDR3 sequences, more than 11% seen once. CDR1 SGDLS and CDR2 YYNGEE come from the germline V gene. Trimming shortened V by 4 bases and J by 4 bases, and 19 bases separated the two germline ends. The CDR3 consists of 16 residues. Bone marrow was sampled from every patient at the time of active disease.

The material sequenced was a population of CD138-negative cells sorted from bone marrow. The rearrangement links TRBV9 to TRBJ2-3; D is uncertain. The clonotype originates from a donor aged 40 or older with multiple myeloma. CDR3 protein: CASSPQSPRPADTQYF. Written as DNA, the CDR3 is TGTGCCAGCAGCCCACAGTCCCCCAGGCCCGCAGATACGCAGTATTTT.